This T cell receptor beta chain was identified in a study of CD8 T cells in ankylosing spondylitis. Findings and caveats of the study: It appeared that ankylosing spondylitis blood was characterized by a TCR beta motif of under ten highly homologous variants. Significant enrichment of disease-linked clones was reportedly seen in matched ankylosing spondylitis synovial fluid.

For TCR beta, libraries came from quantitative 5'-RACE with molecular barcodes. TCRdb independently ran MiXCR on the 5' RACE reads; one entry per CDR3 protein. The table shows under 950,000 distinct CDR3 sequences, with 15% to 20% occurring only once. This clonotype appeared many times. The antigen remains unidentified. V was trimmed by 4 bases and J by 7 bases, leaving 8 bases between them. There are 13 residues in the CDR3. Germline CDR1 SGHTA, CDR2 FQGNSA. The chain couples TRBV7-2 to TRBJ1-6; the D gene is possibly TRBD1 (5 bases). The sequence came from a male donor with ankylosing spondylitis. The material sequenced was blood, either unsorted or a sorted T cell fraction (not recorded which). The CDR3 region is CASSSGPNSPLHF. The CDR3, as DNA: TGTGCCAGCAGCTCGGGGCCAAATTCACCCCTCCACTTT.